The T cell receptor beta chain described here comes from a study of blood T cell repertoires in COVID-19. Germline assignment: CDR1 SGHDT and CDR2 YYEEEE. This CDR3 has 16 amino acids. With 0 bases clipped from V and 7 bases from J, the junction kept 9 bases outside the gene matches. Authors' methods: Scientists estimated how many nucleated cells there were by amplifying reference gene primers. Repertoires were generated with immunoSEQ multiplex PCR, while TCRdb's copy carries only in-frame clones and drops some. D and trimming were read from the DNA, whereas the V and J calls and clone size are those reported in that table. The sample includes roughly 130,000 clones, 65% to 85% of them seen just once.

The sample taken for sequencing was peripheral blood. The chain uses TRBV5-6 and TRBJ1-5; 8 positions agree with TRBD1. The TCR was taken from a man aged 30-40 years with COVID-19, enrolled during active disease. CDR3 loop: CASSLGDRGRWQPQHF. The CDR3 nucleotides are TGTGCCAGCAGCTTGGGAGACAGGGGAAGGTGGCAGCCCCAGCATTTT. The full variable domain, completed using reference TRBV5-6 and TRBJ1-5, is DAGVTQSPTHLIKTRGQQVTLRCSPKSGHDTVSWYQQALGQGPQFIFQYYEEEERQRGNFPDRFSGHQFPNYSSELNVNALLLGDSALYLCASSLGDRGRWQPQHFGDGTRLSIL.